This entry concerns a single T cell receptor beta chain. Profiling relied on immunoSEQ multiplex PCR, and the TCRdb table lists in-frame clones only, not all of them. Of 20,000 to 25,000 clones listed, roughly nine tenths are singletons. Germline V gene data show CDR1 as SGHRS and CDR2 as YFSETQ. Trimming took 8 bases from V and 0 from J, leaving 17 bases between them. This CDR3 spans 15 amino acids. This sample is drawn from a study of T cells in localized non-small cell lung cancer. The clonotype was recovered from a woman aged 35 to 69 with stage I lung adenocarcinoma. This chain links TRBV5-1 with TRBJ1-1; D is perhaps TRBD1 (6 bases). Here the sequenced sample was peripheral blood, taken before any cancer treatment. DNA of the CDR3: TGCGCCAGTCCCACCGGGACACTGCTGAACACTGAAGCTTTCTTT. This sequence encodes CASPTGTLLNTEAFF.